This TCR beta chain was found in a study of cytomegalovirus exposure and HLA in healthy donors. At the level of the study: In a later analysis, the roughly 120 validation repertoires were reported to have used the same platform as the 650 to 800 first-cohort repertoires.

Comments on this clone: Its matching antigen is unknown.

The CDR3 consists of 13 residues. Deletions cut 5 bases from V and 1 base from J, with 8 bases between. The V gene's germline CDR1 is MNHEY and CDR2 SMNVEV (reference sequence). Assay: immunoSEQ multiplex PCR; the TCRdb copy retains only in-frame clones and omits some. The table has around 220,000 clones, 88% seen once. General observations from the study: A classifier reportedly called cytomegalovirus status with high sensitivity and specificity.

This receptor was obtained from a woman under 30 in good health and CMV-seronegative. The chain joins TRBV27 to TRBJ1-1; no reliable D call. Sequenced input: PBMCs. The DNA for the CDR3 is TGTGCCAGCAGTCGCGAATCGAACACTGAAGCTTTCTTT. This encodes CASSRESNTEAFF.